The T cell receptor (beta chain) described here comes from a study of human T cells and chemical hapten exposure (dated by TCRdb to about 2021). Regarding the complete study: For sensitization, 2% DPC in acetone was applied to a 2 cm by 2 cm area of upper inner arm skin. Throughout the study period of approximately 23 weeks, patients also received therapeutic DPC doses to the scalp every week. Patch testing was done on the upper back using Finn chambers containing 0.01% DPC, and results were scored after 6 days according to International Contact Dermatitis Research Group standards. The mostly female patient cohort included alopecia areata with under or over 50% scalp involvement, alopecia totalis and alopecia universalis. Libraries were pooled for sequencing, and variation in per-sample TCR yields was attributed mainly to small differences in library volumes within the pool. The study tracked peripheral blood TCR repertoire changes in vivo during primary and secondary sensitization to the hapten diphenylcyclopropenone (DPC) in alopecia patients. Blood samples were taken from patients before sensitization (week 0) and at 2, 6 and about 24 weeks after DPC sensitization. Approximately 28 alopecia patients gave blood for TCR sequencing at one to four time points (pre-sensitization, 2, 6 and 24 weeks). General study outcomes and caveats: All patients had alopecia, a presumed autoimmune disease, so their immune response might differ from that of healthy individuals. Expanded TCRs formed significantly more large CDR3 similarity clusters than pre-sensitization or healthy control sets, consistent with antigen-driven responses. Patch test score was positively correlated with the number of PT1 expanded TCRs, with significance at thresholds 8, 16 and 32 but not at 4. After repeated subsampling, changes were observed in the strength of the expansion versus patch-test correlation and in the threshold at which the correlation became significant. No change with DPC sensitization was found in the number of TCRs above 1 in 1000 frequency, and no evidence of global repertoire structure alterations was found.

The sample's time point label is to be understood as: patch test 1, 2 weeks after DPC sensitization. The treatment or condition label of this sample denotes: therapeutic diphenylcyclopropenone sensitization with weekly scalp DPC. At each patch-test visit, blood was drawn before the patch test was applied. Patients were eligible if aged 18 to 70, diagnosed with alopecia and judged suitable for DPC therapy, and pregnant patients were excluded. Unfractionated whole blood was collected in Tempus Blood RNA tubes, and total RNA was extracted from that blood. Libraries were built with RACE. TCRdb lists the instrument as NextSeq 500. Library preparation attached unique molecular identifiers to individual cDNA molecules for quantitative, reproducible TCR counting. Both TCR alpha and TCR beta chains were sequenced from each blood RNA sample. The authors' pipeline ran thus. Samples had a median of around 92,000 TCRs, with a range from 23,224 to 690,600. V, J and CDR3 annotation of the TCR reads was performed with the Decombinator software suite. For PS versus PT1 abundance plots, all samples were subsampled to the same number of TCRs (28,000). TCRs were defined as expanded if absent before sensitization and observed at least eight times at the 2-week time point. TCRdb reworked the public reads: Q25 trimming with fastp, MiXCR clone assembly, productive beta chains retained. Rows are combined by CDR3 protein, so each entry shows the most common genes and DNA. What appears here as the V and J calls and clone size reflects TCRdb's work, not the paper's. This sample holds under 450,000 distinct CDR3 sequences; around 4.8% were observed only once. About 2.2% of the sample is in the top ten clones.

CDR3 length: 15 amino acids, cysteine to phenylalanine. CDR3 DNA is the only sequence kept; it has 45 bases, read in frame from the first base. The CDR1 and CDR2 encoded by the germline V gene are SGHRS and YFSETQ. A distance of 11 bases separates the germline ends of V and J, which lose 3 bases and 1 base respectively. In its sample, this clonotype was seen many times. Its antigen target is currently unknown. No qualities accompany the bases; no much larger clone lies one base away. This material consisted of whole blood, taken in connection with sensitization to the hapten diphenylcyclopropenone (DPC). The receptor chain draws on TRBV5-1 and TRBJ1-5, with a weak D call of TRBD1 (5 bases match). This receptor was taken from a woman aged 45-60 years with alopecia areata. Some clones in this sample may be carry-over from other donors' samples. The CDR3 region reads CASSSGDSSNQPQHF. The base sequence is TGCGCCAGCAGCTCAGGCGACAGCAGCAATCAGCCCCAGCATTTT.